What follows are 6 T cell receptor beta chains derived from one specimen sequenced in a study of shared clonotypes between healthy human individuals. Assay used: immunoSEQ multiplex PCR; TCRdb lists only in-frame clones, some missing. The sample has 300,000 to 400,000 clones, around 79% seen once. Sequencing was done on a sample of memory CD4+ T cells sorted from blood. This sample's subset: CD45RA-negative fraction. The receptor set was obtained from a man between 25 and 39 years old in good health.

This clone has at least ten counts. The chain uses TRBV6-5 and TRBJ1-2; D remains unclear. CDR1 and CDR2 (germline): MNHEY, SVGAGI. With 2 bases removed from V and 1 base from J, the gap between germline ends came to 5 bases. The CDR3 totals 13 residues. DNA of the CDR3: TGTGCCAGCAGTTACAGGGATAACTATGGCTACACCTTC. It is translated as CASSYRDNYGYTF.

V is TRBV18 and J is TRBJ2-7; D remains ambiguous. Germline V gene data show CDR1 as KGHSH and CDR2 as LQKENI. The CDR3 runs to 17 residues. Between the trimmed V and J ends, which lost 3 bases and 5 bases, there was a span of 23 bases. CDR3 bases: TGTGCCAGCTCACCTAACCTGGTGGGTACCACACCCGACGAGCAGTACTTC. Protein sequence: CASSPNLVGTTPDEQYF. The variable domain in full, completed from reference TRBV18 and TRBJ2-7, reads NAGVMQNPRHLVRRRGQEARLRCSPMKGHSHVYWYRQLPEEGLKFMVYLQKENIIDESGMPKERFSAEFPKEGPSILRIQQVVRGDSAAYFCASSPNLVGTTPDEQYFGPGTRLTVT.

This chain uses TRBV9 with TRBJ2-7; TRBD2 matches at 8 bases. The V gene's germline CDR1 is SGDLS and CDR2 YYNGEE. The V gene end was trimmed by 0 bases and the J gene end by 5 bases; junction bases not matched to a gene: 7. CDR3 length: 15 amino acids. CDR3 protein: CASSVAPTGLDEQYF. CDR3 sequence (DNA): TGTGCCAGCAGCGTAGCCCCCACGGGACTAGACGAGCAGTACTTC.

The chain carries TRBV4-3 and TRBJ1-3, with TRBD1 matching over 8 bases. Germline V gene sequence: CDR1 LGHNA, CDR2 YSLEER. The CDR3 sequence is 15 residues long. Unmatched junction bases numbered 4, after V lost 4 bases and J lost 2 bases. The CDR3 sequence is CASSPDRVAGNTIYF. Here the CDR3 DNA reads TGCGCCAGCAGCCCGGACAGGGTAGCTGGAAACACCATATATTTT.

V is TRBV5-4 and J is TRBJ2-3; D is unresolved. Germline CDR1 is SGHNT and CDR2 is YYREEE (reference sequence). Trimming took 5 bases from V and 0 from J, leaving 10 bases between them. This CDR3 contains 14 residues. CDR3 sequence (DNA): TGTGCCAGCAGTCAACTACCTAGCACAGATACGCAGTATTTT. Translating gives CASSQLPSTDTQYF.

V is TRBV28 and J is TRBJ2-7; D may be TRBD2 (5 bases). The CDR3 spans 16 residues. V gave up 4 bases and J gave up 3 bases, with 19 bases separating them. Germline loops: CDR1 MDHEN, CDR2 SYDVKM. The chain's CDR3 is CASSSHLYGEIYEQYF. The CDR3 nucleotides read TGTGCCAGCAGTTCCCACCTGTACGGGGAAATCTACGAGCAGTACTTC. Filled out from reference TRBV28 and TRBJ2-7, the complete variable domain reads DVKVTQSSRYLVKRTGEKVFLECVQDMDHENMFWYRQDPGLGLRLIYFSYDVKMKEKGDIPEGYSVSREKKERFSLILESASTNQTSMYLCASSSHLYGEIYEQYFGPGTRLTVT.